Listed below are T cell receptor beta chains from one sample, sequenced in a study of read filtering for tumor transcriptome and immune sequencing. Each CDR3 protein gets one entry after TCRdb re-called the reads with MiXCR. The repertoire holds 40,000 or so distinct CDR3 sequences, with 14% as singletons. The specimen was a population of CD138-negative cells sorted from bone marrow. The receptors come from a donor at least 40 years old with multiple myeloma. CDR3s include the opening cysteine and the closing phenylalanine or tryptophan. A D gene is named only where the DNA matches it firmly. Clone size is stated in some rows and not others, as once, few, many or a class when expanded.

D gene	clone size	V gene	J gene	CDR3 protein	CDR3 DNA
-	many	TRBV20-1	TRBJ1-1	CSPGGRVNTEAFF	TGCAGTCCCGGGGGGAGGGTGAACACTGAAGCTTTCTTT
-	many	TRBV5-1	TRBJ1-5	CASSLDGGDNQPQHF	TGCGCCAGCAGCTTAGACGGTGGGGACAATCAGCCCCAGCATTTT
TRBD2	many	TRBV5-1	TRBJ2-3	CASSLGGGGRTDTQYF	TGCGCCAGCAGCTTAGGCGGCGGGGGGCGCACAGATACGCAGTATTTT
-	many	TRBV20-1	TRBJ2-7	CSAKSQELEHLSYEQYF	TGCAGTGCTAAATCTCAGGAACTGGAACACCTGTCCTACGAGCAGTACTTC
-	many	TRBV2	TRBJ2-1	CASGRKGSSYNEQFF	TGTGCCAGCGGGCGGAAAGGGAGCTCCTACAATGAGCAGTTCTTC
TRBD2	few	TRBV20-1	TRBJ2-3	CSAQGLAGALDTQYF	TGCAGTGCCCAGGGACTAGCGGGGGCGTTAGATACGCAGTATTTT
-	many	TRBV30	TRBJ2-5	CACPDPRAGETQYF	TGTGCCTGTCCCGACCCGAGGGCTGGGGAGACCCAGTACTTC
-	-	TRBV6-2/TRBV6-3	TRBJ2-4	CATGGGRAKNIQYF	TGTGCCACTGGGGGCGGCAGGGCCAAAAACATTCAGTACTTC
-	many	TRBV29-1	TRBJ2-3	CSVHQEGRADTQYF	TGCAGCGTTCATCAGGAGGGCCGCGCAGATACGCAGTATTTT
-	many	TRBV7-3	TRBJ2-7	CASSLLGGGDYEQYF	TGTGCCAGCAGCTTACTGGGAGGGGGTGACTACGAGCAGTACTTC
-	many	TRBV20-1	TRBJ2-3	CSNGLTSTDTQYF	TGCAGCAACGGCCTCACTAGCACAGATACGCAGTATTTT
-	-	TRBV7-2	TRBJ2-3	CASSLWGSPGGTDTQYF	TGTGCCAGCAGCTTATGGGGCAGCCCAGGGGGCACAGATACGCAGTATTTT
-	many	TRBV30	TRBJ2-2	CAWSVRTGRRNTGELFF	TGTGCCTGGAGTGTACGGACGGGTAGGAGGAACACCGGGGAGCTGTTTTTT
-	many	TRBV25-1	TRBJ1-5	CASSRGTERPQHF	TGTGCCAGCAGTCGCGGCACGGAACGGCCCCAGCATTTT
-	once	TRBV7-6	TRBJ2-7	CASSLASFPGQTYEQYF	TGTGCCAGCAGCTTAGCGTCTTTCCCAGGGCAGACCTACGAGCAGTACTTC
-	-	TRBV11-3	TRBJ1-1	CASSFDRLNTEAFF	TGTGCCAGCAGCTTCGACAGGCTTAACACTGAAGCTTTCTTT
TRBD1	many	TRBV7-9	TRBJ1-6	CASARGEYSPLHF	TGTGCCAGTGCCAGGGGGGAATATTCACCCCTCCACTTT
-	many	TRBV7-2	TRBJ1-1	CASSYVGQGNTEAFF	TGTGCCAGCAGCTATGTGGGTCAAGGGAACACTGAAGCTTTCTTT
-	many	TRBV14	TRBJ1-6	CASSQARVPLHF	TGTGCCAGCAGCCAAGCGAGGGTACCCCTCCACTTT
-	many	TRBV7-2	TRBJ1-4	CASSSQGGTNEKLFF	TGTGCCAGCAGCTCTCAGGGTGGGACTAATGAAAAACTGTTTTTT
-	many	TRBV5-4	TRBJ2-7	CASTDQGGRREQYF	TGTGCCAGCACCGACCAGGGGGGAAGGCGCGAGCAGTACTTC
-	few	TRBV5-1	TRBJ2-7	CASSLTLSYEQYF	TGCGCCAGCAGCCTGACACTTTCCTACGAGCAGTACTTC
-	many	TRBV6-5	TRBJ1-5	CASTPTGSNQPQHF	TGTGCCAGCACCCCGACGGGTAGCAATCAGCCCCAGCATTTT
TRBD1	many	TRBV3-1	TRBJ1-1	CASSATGGWAFF	TGTGCCAGCTCCGCGACAGGGGGCTGGGCTTTCTTT
-	many	TRBV10-3	TRBJ1-4	CATQKSLTNEKLFF	TGTGCCACGCAAAAGAGTTTGACTAATGAAAAACTGTTTTTT
-	many	TRBV20-1	TRBJ2-7	CSARRGAVGEQYF	TGCAGTGCTAGACGGGGGGCTGTTGGCGAGCAGTACTTC
TRBD1	many	TRBV23-1	TRBJ2-1	CASSQYWLPDRAYNEQFF	TGCGCCAGCAGTCAATATTGGCTTCCGGACAGGGCCTACAATGAGCAGTTCTTC
-	-	TRBV18	TRBJ1-3	CASSPKGNTIYF	TGTGCCAGCTCACCAAAGGGGAACACCATATATTTT
-	-	TRBV5-1	TRBJ1-1	CASRMSPNTEASF	TGCGCCAGCAGGATGAGCCCGAACACCGAAGCTTCCTTT
-	few	TRBV5-6	TRBJ1-1	CASSGTGLGLLSF	TGTGCCAGCAGCGGTACAGGGTTGGGTCTTCTCTCATTT
-	many	TRBV30	TRBJ2-1	CAWSKRASYNEQFF	TGTGCCTGGAGCAAGCGGGCTTCCTACAATGAGCAGTTCTTC
-	many	TRBV11-3	TRBJ2-1	CASTEAPNNEQFF	TGTGCCAGTACAGAGGCCCCGAACAATGAGCAGTTCTTC
-	many	TRBV29-1	TRBJ2-5	CSVSSRQTGLETQYF	TGCAGCGTTTCAAGCAGGCAGACCGGTCTAGAGACCCAGTACTTC
TRBD1	-	TRBV2	TRBJ1-5	CASSRDSSNRPQHF	TGTGCTAGCAGCCGGGACAGTAGCAATCGGCCCCAGCATTTT
-	many	TRBV20-1	TRBJ2-7	CSARVGRSYEQYF	TGCAGTGCTAGGGTTGGACGTTCCTACGAGCAGTACTTC
TRBD2	many	TRBV12-5	TRBJ2-2	CASGTGLAFNGELFF	TGTGCTAGTGGTACCGGACTAGCATTTAACGGGGAGCTGTTTTTT
-	many	TRBV11-2	TRBJ2-3	CASSSSGRPTDTQYF	TGTGCCAGCAGCTCTTCCGGAAGGCCCACAGATACGCAGTATTTT
TRBD1	many	TRBV7-8	TRBJ2-7	CASSLFSGQGVVTGYEQYF	TGTGCCAGCAGCTTATTCTCCGGACAGGGGGTTGTAACTGGTTACGAGCAGTACTTC
-	-	TRBV28	TRBJ1-2	CASSFPPAQSNSGYTF	TGTGCCAGCAGCTTCCCTCCCGCCCAGTCGAACAGCGGCTACACCTTC
-	few	TRBV20-1	TRBJ1-6	CSASDSSSYNSPLHF	TGCAGTGCGTCGGACTCGAGCTCCTATAATTCACCCCTCCACTTT
-	many	TRBV28	TRBJ2-6	CASSFASGANVLTF	TGTGCCAGCAGTTTCGCTTCTGGGGCCAACGTCCTGACTTTC
-	many	TRBV6-5	TRBJ2-7	CASSYFKVNRVSYEQYF	TGTGCCAGCAGTTACTTCAAAGTCAACAGGGTGTCCTACGAGCAGTACTTC
-	medium-sized	TRBV2	TRBJ2-1	CASSVTSIEQFF	TGTGCCAGCAGTGTTACTAGTATTGAGCAGTTCTTC
TRBD1	many	TRBV6-4	TRBJ1-5	CASSETGGGQPQHF	TGTGCCAGCAGTGAGACAGGGGGCGGGCAGCCCCAGCATTTT
-	many	TRBV12-3/TRBV12-4	TRBJ2-1	CASSFFDRKTNNEQFF	TGTGCCAGCAGTTTTTTCGACAGGAAAACCAACAATGAGCAGTTCTTC
-	medium-sized	TRBV11-3	TRBJ2-1	CASRAGLHNEQFF	TGTGCCAGCAGGGCCGGGCTTCACAATGAGCAGTTCTTC